These 3 T cell receptor beta chains were all obtained from the same sample, sequenced in a study of T-cell memory formation after mild COVID-19. Using its own MiXCR run on the 5' RACE reads, TCRdb lists one record per CDR3 protein. The data show 110,000 to 150,000 distinct CDR3 sequences, around 15% seen once. The sample taken for sequencing was PBMCs or a T cell subset sorted from them (not recorded which). The receptors originated from an adult woman who had mild COVID-19 (a few samples of this study predate the infection). Cell type and time point are not known.

The table lists this clonotype with a few counts. The chain has TRBV10-2 and TRBJ1-1, with D possibly being TRBD1 (5 bases). This CDR3 has 14 residues. The V and J ends lost 5 bases and 0 bases respectively, with 10 bases between them. Germline CDR1 is WSHSY and CDR2 is SAAADI. The CDR3 region is CASSLTVVNTEAFF. CDR3 DNA: TGCGCCAGCAGTCTGACAGTCGTGAACACTGAAGCTTTCTTT.

The V call is TRBV24-1, the J call TRBJ2-5; TRBD1 agrees at 7 bases. With 2 bases clipped from V and 4 bases from J, the junction kept 3 bases outside the gene matches. Germline loops: CDR1 KGHDR, CDR2 SFDVKD. This CDR3 is 14 amino acids long. As DNA, the CDR3 is TGTGCCACCAGTGATTACAGGGGTCCAGAGACCCAGTACTTC. Translation: CATSDYRGPETQYF.

CDR3 sequence: CASTGFSEETQYF. The CDR3, as DNA: TGTGCCAGCACAGGGTTCAGTGAAGAGACCCAGTACTTC. The gene calls are TRBV2 and TRBJ2-5; D may be TRBD1 (5 bases). CDR1 SNHLY and CDR2 FYNNEI come from the germline V gene. The ends were cut back, 7 bases at V and 3 bases at J, with 12 bases in the middle. There are 13 residues in the CDR3.